This record concerns one T cell receptor (beta chain) sequence. TCRdb analysed the PCR reads with MiXCR anew, one entry per CDR3 protein. The sample comprises some 18,000 distinct CDR3 sequences, about 60% of which are singletons, and 0.9% to 1.2% rests with the top ten. Germline loops: CDR1 LNHNV, CDR2 YYDKDF (reference sequence). The CDR3 sequence is 16 residues long. V gave up 1 base and J gave up 2 bases, with 14 bases separating them. This sample is part of a study of vaccination and CD4 T cells after COVID-19. About the study: Post-diagnosis, post-COVID samples were collected after a median approximately three months, ranging 35 to 161. Post-vaccine sampling followed dose two by a median 72 days (range 14 to 241).

This chain links TRBV15 with TRBJ2-5, with D perhaps matching TRBD1 (5 bases). Here the sequenced sample was CD4+ T cells from blood, taken after SARS-CoV-2 vaccination. The receptor's source is a human donor who had recovered from COVID-19. This CDR3 reads CATSRATDRLQETQYF. The CDR3 coding sequence is TGTGCCACCAGCAGAGCCACTGACAGACTGCAAGAGACCCAGTACTTC.